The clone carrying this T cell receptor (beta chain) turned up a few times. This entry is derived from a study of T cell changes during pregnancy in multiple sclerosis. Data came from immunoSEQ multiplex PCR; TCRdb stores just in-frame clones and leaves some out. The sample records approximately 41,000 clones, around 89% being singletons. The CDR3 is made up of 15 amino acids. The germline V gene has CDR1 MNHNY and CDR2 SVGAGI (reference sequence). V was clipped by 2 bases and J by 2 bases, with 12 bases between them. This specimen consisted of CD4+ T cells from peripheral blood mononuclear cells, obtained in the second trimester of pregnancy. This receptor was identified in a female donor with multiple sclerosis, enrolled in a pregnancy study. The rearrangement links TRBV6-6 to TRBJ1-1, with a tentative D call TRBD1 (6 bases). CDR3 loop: CASSYPRRGNTEAFF. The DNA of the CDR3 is TGTGCCAGCAGTTACCCTCGCAGGGGAAACACTGAAGCTTTCTTT.